The 14 T cell receptor beta chains below were found in one sample sequenced in a study of T cell clones after liver transplantation. This table comes from immunoSEQ multiplex PCR, and its TCRdb copy is limited to in-frame clones, with some not included. Among about 120,000 clones listed, about nine tenths were seen once. This specimen was CD4+ T cells from blood, taken 12 months after liver transplant. These receptors originate from a human patient who received a liver transplant. Some T cells may be graft donor cells.

The genes are TRBV5-4 and TRBJ1-1; D unclear. The V end lost 5 bases, the J end lost 1 base, and 12 bases lay between the germline ends. The CDR3 is 14 residues long. Germline values: CDR1 SGHNT, CDR2 YYREEE (reference sequence). The CDR3 is CASRMRHSNTEAFF. The CDR3 DNA reads TGTGCCAGCAGAATGCGGCACTCGAACACTGAAGCTTTCTTT.

The chain combines TRBV6-6 with TRBJ1-2; D is undetermined. The CDR3 length is 12 residues. V lost 4 bases, J lost 8 bases, and 11 bases lay in between. The germline gives CDR1 MNHNY, CDR2 SVGAGI (reference sequence). In DNA, the CDR3 is TGTGCCAGCAGTTCTACCAGTGACGGCTACACCTTC. Its translation is CASSSTSDGYTF.

The chain links TRBV5-1 to TRBJ2-5; weak D call: TRBD2 (6 bases). Germline lookup yields CDR1 SGHRS and CDR2 YFSETQ. CDR3 length equals 13 residues. V dropped 3 bases and J dropped 3 bases, with 9 bases sitting between them. The CDR3 DNA reads as TGCGCCAGCAGCTACGGCGGGGAAGAGACCCAGTACTTC. Amino acid sequence: CASSYGGEETQYF. The whole variable domain, filled in from reference TRBV5-1 and TRBJ2-5, reads KAGVTQTPRYLIKTRGQQVTLSCSPISGHRSVSWYQQTPGQGLQFLFEYFSETQRNKGNFPGRFSGRQFSNSRSEMNVSTLELGDSALYLCASSYGGEETQYFGPGTRLLVL.

The chain couples TRBV5-6 to TRBJ1-1, with TRBD1 matching 8 bases. Germline CDR1 and CDR2: SGHDT and YYEEEE. There are 14 residues in the CDR3. Trimming at V came to 4 bases and at J to 7 bases, leaving 9 bases not matched to a gene. Here the CDR3 reads CASSQWGQAIEAFF. CDR3 sequence (DNA): TGTGCCAGCAGCCAATGGGGACAGGCCATTGAAGCTTTCTTT. The whole variable domain, filled in from reference TRBV5-6 and TRBJ1-1, reads DAGVTQSPTHLIKTRGQQVTLRCSPKSGHDTVSWYQQALGQGPQFIFQYYEEEERQRGNFPDRFSGHQFPNYSSELNVNALLLGDSALYLCASSQWGQAIEAFFGQGTRLTVV.

The chain carries TRBV5-1 and TRBJ2-7; TRBD1 matches 8 bases. CDR3 length: 15 residues. With V trimmed by 3 bases and J by 6 bases, 11 bases remained unmatched. The V gene's germline CDR1 is SGHRS and CDR2 YFSETQ. CDR3 sequence: CASSSPGGTLGEQYF. The CDR3, as DNA: TGCGCCAGCAGCTCCCCAGGGGGCACCCTAGGCGAGCAGTACTTC.

The V gene is TRBV7-2, the J gene TRBJ1-2, with 8 bases lining up with TRBD1. Germline trimming cut 3 bases from V and 4 bases from J; bases unmatched to any gene: 7. Germline V gives CDR1 SGHTA, CDR2 FQGNSA. The CDR3 consists of 15 residues. The CDR3, as DNA: TGTGCCAGCAGCTTGGTTGTGGACAGGGTCTATGGCTACACCTTC. Translated, it gives CASSLVVDRVYGYTF.

This chain connects TRBV14 to TRBJ2-7, with 8 bases fitting TRBD2. Trimming took 4 bases from V and 0 from J; bases not matched to a gene: 5. The CDR3 loop spans 15 amino acids. The germline gives CDR1 SGHDN, CDR2 FVKESK. The CDR3 DNA reads as TGTGCCAGCAGCCTAGCGGGGAGCCTCTCCTACGAGCAGTACTTC. This sequence encodes CASSLAGSLSYEQYF.

The table lists this clone with a count of one. The V call is TRBV27, the J call TRBJ2-1; the match to TRBD2 covers 7 bases. The V gene's germline CDR1 is MNHEY and CDR2 SMNVEV (reference sequence). This CDR3 contains 15 residues. V lost 2 bases to trimming and J lost 2 bases; unmatched junction nucleotides: 3. The CDR3 DNA reads as TGTGCCAGCAGTTTAGCACTAGCGACCTACAATGAGCAGTTCTTC. This codes for CASSLALATYNEQFF.

The chain links TRBV4-2 to TRBJ2-7; possibly TRBD1 for D (6 bases). Germline CDR1 and CDR2: LGHNA and YNFKEQ. V lost 1 base and J 0 bases, leaving 10 bases between the germline ends. The CDR3 contains 15 residues. The CDR3 DNA follows: TGTGCCAGCAGCCAAGGCCGGGACAACTCCTACGAGCAGTACTTC. Translation: CASSQGRDNSYEQYF.

The rearrangement joins TRBV6-5 to TRBJ1-5; tentative D call: TRBD1 (6 bases). V gave up 6 bases and J gave up 6 bases, with 15 bases separating them. Germline CDR1 and CDR2: MNHEY and SVGAGI. The length of the CDR3 is 14 residues. The CDR3 spells CASSKGGISQPQHF. The CDR3 DNA follows: TGTGCCAGCAGCAAAGGGGGAATTAGTCAGCCCCAGCATTTT.

This sequence joins TRBV25-1 and TRBJ2-7, with 8 bases lining up with TRBD2. With 1 base clipped from V and 2 bases from J, the junction kept 4 bases outside the gene matches. CDR1 is MGHDK and CDR2 is SYGVNS in the germline V gene. The CDR3 has 15 residues. As DNA, the CDR3 is TGTGCCAGCAGTGAATCGGGGGGGAGCGCCTACGAGCAGTACTTC. It codes for CASSESGGSAYEQYF.

Only a few counts were recorded for this clone. The chain joins TRBV19 to TRBJ2-5, with unresolved D. The germline V and J ends were trimmed by 4 bases and 5 bases, with 8 bases remaining between them. This CDR3 contains 12 residues. Germline V gene data show CDR1 as LNHDA and CDR2 as SQIVND (reference sequence). In nucleotides, the CDR3 is TGTGCCAGTAGTAGGTTTGGTGAGACCCAGTACTTC. It is translated as CASSRFGETQYF.

CDR3 protein: CASSPTQGGYEQYF. CDR3 DNA: TGTGCCAGCTCACCAACCCAGGGAGGATACGAGCAGTACTTC. The V and J genes are TRBV18 and TRBJ2-7; D might be TRBD2 (6 bases). Germline loops: CDR1 KGHSH, CDR2 LQKENI. The CDR3 is 14 amino acids. V lost 2 bases and J lost 4, with 12 bases in between.

The count of this clone is one. The gene calls are TRBV15 and TRBJ1-6, with D perhaps matching TRBD1 (6 bases). V lost 5 bases, J lost 7 bases, and 9 bases lay in between. This CDR3 comprises 13 residues. CDR1 and CDR2 (germline): LNHNV, YYDKDF (reference sequence). CDR3 sequence reads: CATSPGDNSPLHF. CDR3 sequence (DNA): TGTGCCACCAGCCCAGGGGACAATTCACCCCTCCACTTT.